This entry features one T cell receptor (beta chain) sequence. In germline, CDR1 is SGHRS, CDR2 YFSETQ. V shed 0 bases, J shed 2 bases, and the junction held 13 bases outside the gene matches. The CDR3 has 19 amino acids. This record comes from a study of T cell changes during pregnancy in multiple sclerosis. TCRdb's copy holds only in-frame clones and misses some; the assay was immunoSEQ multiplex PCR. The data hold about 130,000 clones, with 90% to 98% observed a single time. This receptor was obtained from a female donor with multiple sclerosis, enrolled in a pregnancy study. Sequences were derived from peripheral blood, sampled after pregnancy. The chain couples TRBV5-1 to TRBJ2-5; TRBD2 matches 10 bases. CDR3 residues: CASSLGRARLAGTQETQYF. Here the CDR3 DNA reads TGCGCCAGCAGCTTGGGTAGGGCGAGACTAGCGGGTACACAAGAGACCCAGTACTTC.